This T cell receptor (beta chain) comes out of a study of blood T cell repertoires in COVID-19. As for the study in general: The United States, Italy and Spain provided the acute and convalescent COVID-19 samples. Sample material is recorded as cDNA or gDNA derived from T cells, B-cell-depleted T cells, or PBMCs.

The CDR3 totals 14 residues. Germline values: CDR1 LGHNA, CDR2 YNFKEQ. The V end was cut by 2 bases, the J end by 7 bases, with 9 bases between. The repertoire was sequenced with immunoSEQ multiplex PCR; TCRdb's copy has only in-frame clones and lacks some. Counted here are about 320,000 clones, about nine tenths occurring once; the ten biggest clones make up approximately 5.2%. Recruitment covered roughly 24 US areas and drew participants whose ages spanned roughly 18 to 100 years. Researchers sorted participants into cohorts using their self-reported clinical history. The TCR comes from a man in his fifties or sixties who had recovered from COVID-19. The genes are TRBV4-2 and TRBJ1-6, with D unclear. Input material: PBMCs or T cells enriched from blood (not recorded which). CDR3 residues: CASSQPVRNSPLHF. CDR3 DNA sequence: TGTGCCAGCAGCCAACCGGTTAGAAATTCACCCCTCCACTTT.